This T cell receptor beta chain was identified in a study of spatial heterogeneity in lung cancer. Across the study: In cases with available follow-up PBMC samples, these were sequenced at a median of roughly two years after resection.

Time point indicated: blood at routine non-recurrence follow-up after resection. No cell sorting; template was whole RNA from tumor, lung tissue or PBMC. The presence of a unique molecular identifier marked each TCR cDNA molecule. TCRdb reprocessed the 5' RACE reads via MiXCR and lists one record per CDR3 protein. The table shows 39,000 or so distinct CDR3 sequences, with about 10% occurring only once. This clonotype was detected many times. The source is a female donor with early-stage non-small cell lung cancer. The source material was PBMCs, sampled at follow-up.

The CDR3, as DNA: TGTGCCAGCAGCCTTAACCGACTGGGGTACAGGCGAGCTTTCTTT. Translation gives CASSLNRLGYRRAFF. The chain couples TRBV3-1 to TRBJ1-1; TRBD1 might be the D (5 bases). The V and J ends lost 4 bases and 10 bases respectively, with 22 bases between them. The CDR3 runs 15 residues. The germline V gene encodes CDR1 LGHDT and CDR2 YNNKEL (reference sequence).